These 27 T cell receptor beta chains originate from one sample sequenced in a study of T cell changes during pregnancy in multiple sclerosis. The method was immunoSEQ multiplex PCR; TCRdb's version includes in-frame clones alone and lacks a portion of them. The top ten clones hold 0.99% of a sample with almost 50,000 clones, approximately 92% of them seen once. The sample was peripheral blood, taken after pregnancy. The receptor source for this set is a female donor with multiple sclerosis, enrolled in a pregnancy study.

The gene calls are TRBV29-1 and TRBJ2-7; perhaps TRBD2 as D (5 bases). The CDR3 extends over 13 amino acids. From germline, CDR1 is SQVTM and CDR2 ANQGSEA. Between the trimmed V and J ends, which lost 4 bases and 6 bases, there was a span of 16 bases. The CDR3 is CSVVWNGEGEQYF. DNA for the CDR3: TGCAGCGTTGTGTGGAACGGGGAAGGCGAGCAGTACTTC.

V gene TRBV6-5 combines with J gene TRBJ2-1; D possibly corresponds to TRBD2 (6 bases). This CDR3 has 12 amino acids. The germline gives CDR1 MNHEY, CDR2 SVGAGI. Trimming removed 5 bases from V and 10 bases from J, with 12 bases in between. CDR3 sequence (DNA): TGTGCCAGCAGTCTCCTTGGGGGGGAGCAGTTCTTC. Translating gives CASSLLGGEQFF.

The J gene is TRBJ2-5, the V gene TRBV5-1, with a weak D call TRBD2 (5 bases). The CDR3 spans 11 residues. Germline V gives CDR1 SGHRS, CDR2 YFSETQ. Trimming took off 7 bases at V and 5 bases at J, with 9 bases between the two ends. CDR3 sequence: CASSKRETQYF. CDR3 DNA: TGCGCCAGCTCGAAGCGGGAGACCCAGTACTTC.

The V call is TRBV7-2, the J call TRBJ1-5, with unresolved D. V was shortened by 3 bases and J by 0 bases, with 12 bases between the two germline ends. Germline V CDR1 and CDR2: SGHTA, FQGNSA. There are 16 residues in the CDR3. The CDR3 nucleotides are TGTGCCAGCAGCTTGCGTACCGCCTATAGCAATCAGCCCCAGCATTTT. Translated: CASSLRTAYSNQPQHF.

The CDR3 here is CASSARVGANYGYTF. DNA of the CDR3: TGTGCCAGCAGTGCGCGGGTAGGCGCTAACTATGGCTACACCTTC. The chain has TRBV7-2 and TRBJ1-2; D call uncertain. CDR3 length: 15 amino acids. V shed 6 bases and J shed 0 bases, with 14 bases lying between them. CDR1 SGHTA and CDR2 FQGNSA come from the germline V gene.

In its sample, this clone was seen a few times. V gene TRBV6-1 combines with J gene TRBJ1-2; 8 bases map to TRBD1. Germline V gene sequence: CDR1 MNHNS, CDR2 SASEGT. V lost 8 bases and J lost 6; bases outside the gene matches: 8. This CDR3 comprises 13 residues. The CDR3 spells CASRLQGVDGYTF. The CDR3 DNA reads as TGTGCCAGCCGATTACAGGGGGTAGATGGCTACACCTTC.

The chain uses TRBV7-9 and TRBJ1-1; D gene ambiguous. The V gene's germline CDR1 is SEHNR and CDR2 FQNEAQ (reference sequence). V was pared by 4 bases and J by 1 base, with 7 bases between. The CDR3 has 13 residues. The CDR3: CASSSGTNTEAFF. CDR3 nucleotides: TGTGCCAGCAGCTCCGGTACGAACACTGAAGCTTTCTTT.

CDR3 sequence: CASRGGEGNSPLHF. DNA of the CDR3: TGTGCCAGTCGCGGGGGGGAGGGAAATTCACCCCTCCACTTT. The rearrangement links TRBV5-4 to TRBJ1-6; tentative D call: TRBD1 (5 bases). CDR1 and CDR2 from the germline V gene are SGHNT and YYREEE (reference sequence). The CDR3 is 14 residues long. Trimming stripped 8 bases from V and 7 bases from J, with 16 bases between.

V and J are TRBV7-9 and TRBJ1-1; tentatively, D is TRBD1 (5 bases). Per the germline V gene, CDR1 is SEHNR and CDR2 is FQNEAQ (reference sequence). Trimming pared 5 bases from V and 6 bases from J, leaving 13 bases between. The CDR3 contains 13 residues. This CDR3 is CASSAGGKAEAFF. The CDR3 coding sequence is TGTGCCAGCAGCGCCGGGGGAAAGGCTGAAGCTTTCTTT.

The V and J genes are TRBV27 and TRBJ1-2, with D possibly matching TRBD1 (6 bases). Germline values: CDR1 MNHEY, CDR2 SMNVEV (reference sequence). Trimming took 5 bases from V and 5 from J, leaving 9 bases between them. This CDR3 is built from 12 residues. The CDR3 DNA reads TGTGCCAGCAGTCCGGGACAATATGGCTACACCTTC. Protein: CASSPGQYGYTF.

The rearrangement uses TRBV6-5 and TRBJ2-7, with a possible D match to TRBD1 (5 bases). The germline V gene encodes CDR1 MNHEY and CDR2 SVGAGI. The CDR3 totals 13 residues. The V and J ends lost 5 bases and 4 bases respectively, with 12 bases between them. The CDR3 protein is CASSPSPGYEQYF. In DNA form, the CDR3 reads TGTGCCAGCAGTCCATCCCCAGGGTACGAGCAGTACTTC.

V gene TRBV5-4 combines with J gene TRBJ2-7; maybe TRBD1 (6 bases). Germline values: CDR1 SGHNT, CDR2 YYREEE (reference sequence). The CDR3 is made up of 13 amino acids. The germline V and J ends were trimmed by 5 bases and 1 base, with 10 bases remaining between them. The CDR3 DNA sequence: TGTGCCAGCAGGTATACAGGGTCCTACGAGCAGTACTTC. As protein: CASRYTGSYEQYF. The variable domain in full, completed from reference TRBV5-4 and TRBJ2-7, reads ETGVTQSPTHLIKTRGQQVTLRCSSQSGHNTVSWYQQALGQGPQFIFQYYREEENGRGNFPPRFSGLQFPNYSSELNVNALELDDSALYLCASRYTGSYEQYFGPGTRLTVT.

The rearrangement uses TRBV11-2 and TRBJ1-5; 8 bases agree with TRBD1. Germline V gene sequence: CDR1 SGHAT, CDR2 FQNNGV. The V gene end was trimmed by 6 bases and the J gene end by 7 bases; junction bases not matched to a gene: 5. The CDR3 consists of 13 residues. CDR3 DNA: TGTGCCAGCAGTCCAGGGGGCGAACAGCCCCAGCATTTT. Its protein product is CASSPGGEQPQHF.

The chain has TRBV7-6 and TRBJ2-1; the match to TRBD1 covers 8 bases. After removal of 2 bases from V and 8 bases from J, the junction contained 5 bases not matched to a gene. This CDR3 is 14 amino acids long. Germline loops: CDR1 SGHVS, CDR2 FNYEAQ. The CDR3, as DNA: TGTGCCAGCAGCTTACGGGACAGGTCCCATGAGCAGTTCTTC. It specifies CASSLRDRSHEQFF.

The chain uses TRBV5-6 and TRBJ1-2, with D possibly being TRBD1 (5 bases). The V end lost 4 bases, the J end lost 4 bases, and 11 bases lay between the germline ends. CDR1 and CDR2 from the germline V gene are SGHDT and YYEEEE. The CDR3 sequence is 13 residues long. The CDR3 is CASSPGTLYGYTF. The CDR3 DNA reads as TGTGCCAGCAGCCCCGGGACTCTCTATGGCTACACCTTC. Variable domain in full (rest from reference TRBV5-6 and TRBJ1-2): DAGVTQSPTHLIKTRGQQVTLRCSPKSGHDTVSWYQQALGQGPQFIFQYYEEEERQRGNFPDRFSGHQFPNYSSELNVNALLLGDSALYLCASSPGTLYGYTFGSGTRLTVV.

The gene calls are TRBV11-1 and TRBJ2-7, with TRBD2 identical over 9 bases. V lost 5 bases and J lost 0; bases outside the gene matches: 2. Germline CDR1 reads SGHAT; CDR2 reads FQDESV (reference sequence). The CDR3 extends over 14 amino acids. The CDR3 protein is CASSPTSGSYEQYF. As DNA, the CDR3 is TGTGCCAGCAGCCCGACTAGCGGCTCCTACGAGCAGTACTTC.

V usage is TRBV7-6 and J usage is TRBJ1-5; 9 nucleotides match TRBD1. The germline gives CDR1 SGHVS, CDR2 FNYEAQ. This CDR3 has 17 amino acids. V trimming: 5 bases; J trimming: 4 bases; junction bases outside the gene matches: 12. The CDR3 region has the DNA TGTGCCAGCAGCATCAATATTAGACAGGGGGTTAATCAGCCCCAGCATTTT. It is translated as CASSINIRQGVNQPQHF.

The rearrangement joins TRBV6-4 to TRBJ1-2, with 7 nucleotides matching TRBD1. Per the germline V gene, CDR1 is MRHNA and CDR2 is SNTAGT. Losses at the gene ends were 6 bases for V and 8 bases for J; bases not matched to a gene: 15. This CDR3 is 15 amino acids long. CDR3 in DNA: TGTGCCAGCAGAGCATACAGGGGCCCCAAGCAGGGCTACACCTTC. Protein sequence: CASRAYRGPKQGYTF.

V usage is TRBV5-6 and J usage is TRBJ2-1, with 9 positions matching TRBD2. This CDR3 contains 17 residues. CDR1 and CDR2 from the germline V gene are SGHDT and YYEEEE. The V gene end was trimmed by 0 bases and the J gene end by 7 bases; junction bases not matched to a gene: 11. CDR3 protein: CASSLVLSRGGLNEQFF. The DNA for the CDR3 is TGTGCCAGCAGCTTGGTACTTTCGCGGGGGGGCTTGAATGAGCAGTTCTTC.

This clone was seen more than once but under ten times. The gene calls are TRBV11-3 and TRBJ1-3; D uncertain. CDR1 SGHNT and CDR2 YENEEA come from the germline V gene. V was clipped by 2 bases and J by 4 bases, with 9 bases between them. The CDR3 spans 14 residues. Written as DNA, the CDR3 is TGTGCCAGCAGCTTATCCCCTGGCGGAAACACCATATATTTT. Translation: CASSLSPGGNTIYF.

V and J are TRBV21-1 and TRBJ1-6; the table's D call, TRBD1, was not checked against the DNA. TRBV21-1 is a pseudogene locus. The CDR3 length is 16 residues. Here the CDR3 reads CASSTKQRPRDSPLHF. In nucleotides, the CDR3 is TGTGCCAGCAGCACAAAACAGAGACCCAGGGATTCACCCCTCCACTTT.

The chain joins TRBV20-1 to TRBJ1-2, with D possibly matching TRBD1 (5 bases). CDR1 is DFQATT and CDR2 is SNEGSKA in the germline V gene (reference sequence). V shed 8 bases and J shed 4 bases, with 11 bases lying between them. The CDR3 is 11 amino acids. CDR3 amino acids: CSMWRGYGYTF. DNA of the CDR3: TGCAGTATGTGGAGGGGCTATGGCTACACCTTC.

In DNA, the CDR3 is TGTGCCAGCAGCTTTCCGGGACAGGGCACTGAAGCTTTCTTT. This gives the protein CASSFPGQGTEAFF. This chain uses TRBV7-2 with TRBJ1-1; 9 nucleotides match TRBD1. V was pared by 3 bases and J by 4 bases, with 3 bases of the junction left unmatched. Germline V CDR1 and CDR2: SGHTA, FQGNSA. This CDR3 is 14 amino acids long.

The chain employs TRBV7-6 and TRBJ1-6, with TRBD1 as a possible D gene (6 bases). This CDR3 region has 17 residues. Trimming removed 1 base at V and 7 bases at J, with 17 bases between. Germline V CDR1 and CDR2: SGHVS, FNYEAQ. In nucleotides, the CDR3 is TGTGCCAGCAGCTTAGGTTCCTCGGGACACAAGAATTCACCCCTCCACTTT. Translated, it gives CASSLGSSGHKNSPLHF.

A word on this clone: Its ends do not fully match the called genes, so a read error is possible. The J gene is TRBJ2-7, the V gene TRBV4-1, with 10 bases lining up with TRBD1. The germline CDR1 and CDR2 sequences are MGHRA and YSYEKL. CDR3 length: 17 amino acids. The CDR3 bases are TGCGCCAGCAGCCAAGATAGACAGGGGGCGAATTTTTACGCGCAGTACTTC. It yields the protein CASSQDRQGANFYAQYF.

This sequence joins TRBV27 and TRBJ2-5; the D gene is possibly TRBD2 (6 bases). V lost 3 bases and J lost 5, with 16 bases in between. The CDR3 has 15 residues. CDR1 MNHEY and CDR2 SMNVEV come from the germline V gene (reference sequence). CDR3 sequence (DNA): TGTGCCAGCAGTTTTCTAAGGTCTGGAGGGGAGACCCAGTACTTC. Translating it yields CASSFLRSGGETQYF.

This rearrangement joins TRBV5-1 to TRBJ2-1; 10 positions agree with TRBD2. CDR1 is SGHRS, CDR2 YFSETQ, per germline. The CDR3 runs to 14 residues. Germline trimming cut 4 bases from V and 7 bases from J; bases unmatched to any gene: 5. The CDR3 nucleotides are TGCGCCAGCAGCAGAGGACTAGCGGAGAATGAGCAGTTCTTC. This gives the protein CASSRGLAENEQFF.